Listed here are 23 T cell receptor beta chains from one sample, sequenced in a study of T cells after yellow fever vaccination. From the 5' RACE reads, TCRdb called clonotypes with MiXCR, one entry per CDR3 protein. The sample comprises about 240,000 distinct CDR3 sequences, about 7.1% of which are singletons, and 0.85% rests with the top ten. The sample in question was CD4+ T cells sorted from PBMCs, obtained 15 days after the yellow fever booster vaccination. These receptors were collected from a young man who received the YFV17D yellow fever vaccine.

V gene TRBV3-1 combines with J gene TRBJ1-6; tentatively, D is TRBD1 (6 bases). Germline CDR1 reads LGHDT; CDR2 reads YNNKEL (reference sequence). The CDR3 has 14 residues. V shed 1 base and J shed 10 bases, with 11 bases lying between them. CDR3 region: CASSQGGAKSPLHF. Here the CDR3 DNA reads TGTGCCAGCAGCCAAGGGGGGGCGAAGTCACCCCTCCACTTT.

This sequence joins TRBV2 and TRBJ2-2; tentative D call: TRBD1 (5 bases). This CDR3 region has 15 residues. Germline V gene data show CDR1 as SNHLY and CDR2 as FYNNEI. Trimming removed 0 bases at V and 6 bases at J, with 11 bases between. The CDR3 region has the DNA TGTGCCAGCAGTGAAGCGCTTCAGGGCTCCGGGGAGCTGTTTTTT. This translates into CASSEALQGSGELFF. Looking up the rest from reference TRBV2 and TRBJ2-2 gives the full variable domain: EPEVTQTPSHQVTQMGQEVILRCVPISNHLYFYWYRQILGQKVEFLVSFYNNEISEKSEIFDDQFSVERPDGSNFTLKIRSTKLEDSAMYFCASSEALQGSGELFFGEGSRLTVL.

V usage is TRBV4-2 and J usage is TRBJ2-1; 9 positions match TRBD1. The CDR3 sequence is 15 residues long. The V segment lost 4 bases and the J segment 8 bases; nucleotides outside the gene matches: 9. Germline V gene lookup returns CDR1 LGHNA and CDR2 YNFKEQ. CDR3 residues: CASSPRDRVSDEQFF. In DNA form, the CDR3 reads TGTGCCAGCAGCCCCCGGGACAGGGTGTCTGATGAGCAGTTCTTC.

This clonotype was counted only a few times. V is TRBV12-3 or TRBV12-4 and J is TRBJ1-5, with 9 bases aligning to TRBD1. The CDR3 is made up of 15 amino acids. J lost 6 bases, V lost 0 bases, and 3 bases had no gene match. The CDR3 protein is CASSLATGGRQPQHF. CDR3 nucleotides: TGTGCCAGCAGTTTAGCTACAGGGGGCCGTCAGCCCCAGCATTTT.

This clonotype has more than one count but fewer than ten. This chain joins TRBV5-5 and TRBJ1-2; D remains unclear. This CDR3 region has 14 residues. Trimming pared 0 bases from V and 8 bases from J, leaving 14 bases between. CDR1 is SGHKS, CDR2 YYEKEE, per germline (reference sequence). The chain's CDR3 is CASSLDSLYAGYTF. The CDR3 DNA follows: TGTGCCAGCAGCTTGGACAGTCTCTATGCAGGCTACACCTTC.

Only a few counts were recorded for this clonotype. The chain is built from TRBV5-1 and TRBJ2-3; D might be TRBD2 (6 bases). Between the trimmed V and J ends, which lost 5 bases and 3 bases, there was a span of 16 bases. The CDR3 consists of 15 residues. Germline CDR1 SGHRS, CDR2 YFSETQ. The CDR3 bases are TGCGCCAGCAGACTGGGCGGGACGGTTACAGATACGCAGTATTTT. It is translated as CASRLGGTVTDTQYF.

This clonotype was seen many times. The chain joins TRBV20-1 to TRBJ2-7; 12 nucleotides line up with TRBD2. CDR1 is DFQATT, CDR2 SNEGSKA, per germline (reference sequence). This CDR3 is built from 14 residues. J gave up 4 bases and V 2 bases, and 3 bases lay outside the gene matches. The CDR3 sequence is CSARWTSGKYEQYF. CDR3 nucleotide sequence: TGCAGTGCTAGATGGACTAGCGGGAAGTACGAGCAGTACTTC.

This clonotype was observed many times. J is TRBJ2-5 and V is TRBV7-2; D unclear. Germline lookup yields CDR1 SGHTA and CDR2 FQGNSA. The CDR3 consists of 14 residues. The ends were cut back, 2 bases at V and 1 base at J, with 8 bases in the middle. The CDR3 is CASSLQSPQETQYF. As DNA, the CDR3 is TGTGCCAGCAGCTTACAGTCCCCCCAAGAGACCCAGTACTTC.

This clonotype occurred many times. The chain employs TRBV7-2 and TRBJ1-6; D is uncertain. The germline V gene encodes CDR1 SGHTA and CDR2 FQGNSA. The CDR3 runs to 13 residues. Trimming pared 4 bases from V and 14 bases from J, leaving 15 bases between. The CDR3 is CASSSRGVVTLHF. CDR3 in DNA: TGTGCCAGCAGCTCCCGCGGTGTGGTGACCCTCCACTTT.

This clonotype was observed a few times. The chain is built from TRBV4-3 and TRBJ1-4, with TRBD1 matching over 7 bases. V shed 3 bases and J 8 bases; nucleotides not matched to a gene: 9. CDR1 is LGHNA and CDR2 is YSLEER in the germline V gene. The CDR3 runs to 15 residues. CDR3 sequence (DNA): TGCGCCAGCAGCCAGGACCGGGACAGAACAGAAAAACTGTTTTTT. It is translated as CASSQDRDRTEKLFF.

The chain links TRBV20-1 to TRBJ1-6; D is perhaps TRBD1 (6 bases). The CDR3 contains 15 residues. V was clipped by 5 bases and J by 7 bases, with 18 bases between them. Germline values: CDR1 DFQATT, CDR2 SNEGSKA (reference sequence). CDR3 nucleotides: TGCAGTGCTCGCCCCGGACAGTCGGGGAATTCACCCCTCCACTTT. As protein: CSARPGQSGNSPLHF.

This clonotype was detected a few times. The V and J genes are TRBV15 and TRBJ1-4; D is ambiguous. This CDR3 contains 14 residues. The germline CDR1 and CDR2 sequences are LNHNV and YYDKDF (reference sequence). Trimming shortened V by 1 base and J by 7 bases, and 10 bases separated the two germline ends. The CDR3 region has the DNA TGTGCCACCAGCAGAGGCGGCATCCTTGAAAAACTGTTTTTT. This sequence encodes CATSRGGILEKLFF.

This clonotype turned up a few times. The chain uses TRBV12-3 or TRBV12-4 and TRBJ2-3; 13 bases align to TRBD2. The CDR3 is made up of 21 amino acids. Losses at the gene ends were 0 bases for V and 4 bases for J; bases not matched to a gene: 16. The DNA of the CDR3 is TGTGCCAGCAGTTTAGCCCCGCCGCGGGGCACTAGCGGGAGGGCTTCAGATACGCAGTATTTT. This codes for CASSLAPPRGTSGRASDTQYF.

This clonotype was recorded many times. The genes are TRBV7-2 and TRBJ1-4, with D perhaps TRBD1 (5 bases). This CDR3 comprises 13 residues. Germline lookup yields CDR1 SGHTA and CDR2 FQGNSA. Trimming removed 3 bases from V and 8 bases from J, with 10 bases in between. Written as DNA, the CDR3 is TGTGCCAGCAGCTTGGGCAGGGCGGAAAAACTGTTTTTT. Encoded protein: CASSLGRAEKLFF.

V and J are TRBV12-3 or TRBV12-4 and TRBJ2-2; 11 positions match TRBD2. This CDR3 has 18 amino acids. Trimming removed 3 bases from V and 6 bases from J; junction bases left unmatched: 12. In DNA form, the CDR3 reads TGTGCCAGCAGTTTGTTCGGAGTGCCTAGCGGGAGGTCCGGGGAGCTGTTTTTT. Protein product: CASSLFGVPSGRSGELFF.

The chain carries TRBV5-1 and TRBJ2-5; D is undetermined. The CDR3 runs to 13 residues. Germline loops: CDR1 SGHRS, CDR2 YFSETQ. Deletions cut 0 bases from V and 5 bases from J, with 8 bases between. CDR3 DNA sequence: TGCGCCAGCAGCTTGGGGCTCCACGAGACCCAGTACTTC. This translates into CASSLGLHETQYF.

This clonotype was recorded a few times. J is TRBJ2-1 and V is TRBV10-3; TRBD2 matches at 11 bases. This CDR3 has 17 amino acids. Trimming cost V 6 bases and J 9 bases; bases outside gene matches: 16. CDR1 and CDR2 from the germline V gene are ENHRY and SYGVKD. The DNA of the CDR3 is TGTGCCATCAGATCGACTAGCGGGACGGGGTTCTCGGTTGAGCAGTTCTTC. Encoded protein: CAIRSTSGTGFSVEQFF.

There are many counts of this clonotype. This chain links TRBV12-3 or TRBV12-4 with TRBJ1-5; 9 bases fit TRBD1. V lost 3 bases, J lost 1 base, and 4 bases stayed unmatched. The CDR3 runs 16 residues. The CDR3 loop reads CASSFQQGASNQPQHF. CDR3 coding DNA: TGTGCCAGCAGTTTCCAACAGGGGGCCAGCAATCAGCCCCAGCATTTT.

Many counts were recorded for this clonotype. The rearrangement joins TRBV7-2 to TRBJ2-3; TRBD2 is a possible D gene (6 bases). The CDR3 contains 15 residues. V lost 2 bases and J 0 bases, leaving 9 bases between the germline ends. Germline V gene data show CDR1 as SGHTA and CDR2 as FQGNSA. CDR3 loop: CASSLQAGSTDTQYF. The CDR3 nucleotides are TGTGCCAGCAGCTTACAAGCGGGCAGCACAGATACGCAGTATTTT.

In its sample, this clonotype was seen a few times. The rearrangement links TRBV5-4 to TRBJ2-1; 10 nucleotides agree with TRBD2. Trimming took 6 bases from V and 6 from J; bases not matched to a gene: 12. There are 16 residues in the CDR3. The germline gives CDR1 SGHNT, CDR2 YYREEE (reference sequence). CDR3: CASTSGSTTSLNEQFF. The CDR3 nucleotides are TGTGCCAGCACTAGCGGGAGTACCACTAGCCTCAATGAGCAGTTCTTC. Supplemented by reference TRBV5-4 and TRBJ2-1, the full variable domain reads ETGVTQSPTHLIKTRGQQVTLRCSSQSGHNTVSWYQQALGQGPQFIFQYYREEENGRGNFPPRFSGLQFPNYSSELNVNALELDDSALYLCASTSGSTTSLNEQFFGPGTRLTVL.

At least ten counts were recorded for this clonotype. The chain links TRBV29-1 to TRBJ2-2; D tentatively reads TRBD1 or TRBD2 (5 bases each). CDR1 and CDR2 from the germline V gene are SQVTM and ANQGSEA. V was cut by 2 bases and J by 5 bases, with 12 bases left in between. The CDR3 length is 14 residues. The chain's CDR3 is CSVEPGTGTGELFF. CDR3 DNA: TGCAGCGTTGAACCGGGGACCGGAACCGGGGAGCTGTTTTTT.

This clonotype was found many times. The chain links TRBV29-1 to TRBJ2-5, with TRBD1 as a possible D gene (5 bases). Between the trimmed V and J ends, which lost 4 bases and 5 bases, there was a span of 17 bases. Germline CDR1 reads SQVTM; CDR2 reads ANQGSEA. The CDR3 runs to 14 residues. The CDR3 loop reads CSVGQIGPWETQYF. As DNA, the CDR3 is TGCAGCGTTGGACAGATTGGCCCCTGGGAGACCCAGTACTTC.

The rearrangement links TRBV11-2 to TRBJ2-5; no firm D call. V was pared by 2 bases and J by 7 bases, with 17 bases between. From germline, CDR1 is SGHAT and CDR2 FQNNGV. This CDR3 has 15 residues. Here the CDR3 DNA reads TGTGCCAGCAGCTTATCCCGGGCCCCCGCAGGGACCCAGTACTTC. Protein product: CASSLSRAPAGTQYF.